These T cell receptor beta chains were read from a single sample in a study of graft-versus-host responses after intestinal transplantation. Using immunoSEQ multiplex PCR, the repertoire was profiled, and TCRdb retains in-frame clones only, with some absent. The sample yields around 50,000 clones, approximately 84% seen once. Their antigen targets remain unknown. Specimen: unstimulated CD4+ T cells sorted from spleen or lymph node cells, collected before transplant. Receptors were obtained from a human donor who was the organ donor for an intestinal transplant. The CDR3 runs from the conserved cysteine through the conserved F or W. D genes are given only for firm matches. The size field is filled for only some rows; it gives once, few, many or a size class.

cdr3_aa	cdr3_nt	cdr3_length	d_call	clone_size	j_call	v_call
CASSVAYEQFF	TGTGCCAGTAGTGTGGCCTATGAGCAGTTCTTC	11	.	.	TRBJ2-1	TRBV19
CSVQTGQANYGYTF	TGCAGCGTTCAGACAGGCCAAGCTAACTATGGCTACACCTTC	14	.	.	TRBJ1-2	TRBV29-1
CASLAVAGAGTQYF	TGCGCCAGCCTCGCAGTAGCGGGAGCGGGTACGCAGTATTTT	14	TRBD2	.	TRBJ2-3	TRBV4-1
CASSLVVNNEQFF	TGTGCCAGCAGCTTAGTTGTTAACAATGAGCAGTTCTTC	13	.	.	TRBJ2-1	TRBV11-3
CASSQEGKGWDSGANVLTF	TGCGCCAGCAGCCAAGAGGGGAAGGGGTGGGACTCTGGGGCCAACGTCCTGACTTTC	19	.	.	TRBJ2-6	TRBV4-1
CASRGTGGNQPQHF	TGTGCCAGCAGGGGGACAGGCGGTAATCAGCCCCAGCATTTT	14	TRBD1	.	TRBJ1-5	TRBV28
CASSLGLVRTNTEAFF	TGTGCCAGCAGCTTAGGGCTCGTCAGGACGAACACTGAAGCTTTCTTT	16	.	.	TRBJ1-1	TRBV7-2
CAARRGATDTQYF	TGCGCCGCTCGGCGGGGGGCCACAGATACGCAGTATTTT	13	TRBD2	.	TRBJ2-3	TRBV5-1
CASSLARVSEAFF	TGCGCCAGCAGCTTGGCCCGGGTCTCTGAAGCTTTCTTT	13	.	.	TRBJ1-1	TRBV5-1
CASSLRDREQYF	TGTGCCAGCAGCTTACGGGACCGCGAGCAGTACTTC	12	.	.	TRBJ2-7	TRBV7-7
CATSRDGQGAHEQYF	TGTGCCACCAGCAGAGATGGGCAGGGGGCCCACGAGCAGTACTTC	15	TRBD1	.	TRBJ2-7	TRBV15
CATSRTETGYSNQPQHF	TGTGCCACCAGCAGAACCGAAACAGGTTATAGCAATCAGCCCCAGCATTTT	17	.	once	TRBJ1-5	TRBV15
CASSIGTAPSTEAFF	TGTGCCAGCAGCATCGGGACAGCACCGTCCACTGAAGCTTTCTTT	15	TRBD1	.	TRBJ1-1	TRBV5-4
CASSLGTGGADTQYF	TGTGCCAGCAGCTTAGGGACAGGGGGCGCAGATACGCAGTATTTT	15	TRBD1	.	TRBJ2-3	TRBV7-6
CASTYRGSYNEQFF	TGTGCCAGCACCTACAGGGGCTCCTACAATGAGCAGTTCTTC	14	TRBD1	.	TRBJ2-1	TRBV7-2
CASSGQPTGELFF	TGTGCCAGCAGCGGGCAGCCCACCGGGGAGCTGTTTTTT	13	.	.	TRBJ2-2	TRBV9
CASSIDRGNQPQHF	TGTGCCAGTAGTATTGACAGAGGCAATCAGCCCCAGCATTTT	14	.	.	TRBJ1-5	TRBV19
CASSSLAGVAYEQYF	TGTGCCAGCAGTTCTCTAGCGGGAGTGGCCTACGAGCAGTACTTC	15	TRBD2	.	TRBJ2-7	TRBV27
CASSLRRGSSSGETQYF	TGTGCCAGCAGCTTACGCCGGGGTTCATCCTCGGGAGAGACCCAGTACTTC	17	.	.	TRBJ2-5	TRBV7-2
CASRVGWRGPKNIQYF	TGCGCCAGCAGGGTCGGCTGGCGGGGGCCGAAAAACATTCAGTACTTC	16	.	.	TRBJ2-4	TRBV10-1
CASSSPLNGYTF	TGTGCCAGCAGCTCCCCTTTGAATGGCTACACCTTC	12	.	.	TRBJ1-2	TRBV5-4
CASSKALSRALSSGSSYEQFF	TGTGCCAGCAGCAAAGCGCTTTCTCGGGCTTTATCCAGCGGGAGTTCATATGAGCAGTTCTTC	21	.	.	TRBJ2-1	TRBV21-1
CASSLRLAGGPTTGELFF	TGTGCCAGCAGCTTACGGCTAGCGGGAGGGCCGACGACCGGGGAGCTGTTTTTT	18	TRBD2	.	TRBJ2-2	TRBV7-9
CASSIGPSGNTIYF	TGTGCCAGCAGCATCGGGCCCTCTGGAAACACCATATATTTT	14	.	few	TRBJ1-3	TRBV5-5
CASSRTGQGYNSPLHF	TGCGCCAGCAGCCGAACCGGACAGGGCTATAATTCACCCCTCCACTTT	16	TRBD1	.	TRBJ1-6	TRBV5-1
CASSLPTSGGYNEQFF	TGTGCCAGCAGCTTGCCGACTAGCGGGGGGTACAATGAGCAGTTCTTC	16	TRBD2	once	TRBJ2-1	TRBV5-4
CASSFVPPGGSYEQYF	TGTGCCAGCAGTTTCGTCCCTCCAGGGGGCTCCTACGAGCAGTACTTC	16	TRBD1	.	TRBJ2-7	TRBV27
CSADRDTEAFF	TGCAGTGCTGACAGGGACACTGAAGCTTTCTTT	11	TRBD1	.	TRBJ1-1	TRBV20-1
CASSLAGQGNYGYTF	TGCGCCAGCAGCTTGGCCGGGCAGGGTAACTATGGCTACACCTTC	15	.	.	TRBJ1-2	TRBV5-1
CASSSGGGGPSYEQYF	TGTGCCAGCAGTTCCGGGGGGGGAGGGCCCTCCTACGAGCAGTACTTC	16	TRBD2	.	TRBJ2-7	TRBV28
CASSLAGGVYNEQFF	TGCGCCAGCAGCTTAGCGGGAGGAGTCTACAATGAGCAGTTCTTC	15	TRBD2	.	TRBJ2-1	TRBV5-1
CASSLAVGMGYTF	TGTGCCAGCAGCTTAGCGGTTGGGATGGGCTACACCTTC	13	.	once	TRBJ1-2	TRBV11-2
CASSGDRVYTIYF	TGTGCCAGCAGTGGAGACAGGGTATACACCATATATTTT	13	TRBD1	few	TRBJ1-3	TRBV2
CASSRDSYYNEQFF	TGTGCCAGCAGCCGGGACAGCTACTACAATGAGCAGTTCTTC	14	TRBD1	.	TRBJ2-1	TRBV9
CASSYRESSYNEQFF	TGTGCCAGCAGTTACCGGGAAAGCTCCTACAATGAGCAGTTCTTC	15	.	few	TRBJ2-1	TRBV6-5
CASSLAGLAGIQETQYF	TGTGCCAGCAGCTTAGCGGGGCTAGCGGGCATCCAAGAGACCCAGTACTTC	17	TRBD2	.	TRBJ2-5	TRBV7-9
CASSLGPTSGQETQYF	TGTGCCAGCAGCTTAGGTCCAACTAGCGGACAAGAGACCCAGTACTTC	16	TRBD2	.	TRBJ2-5	TRBV7-2
CASSPPTGGNYNEQFF	TGTGCCAGCAGCCCCCCGACAGGGGGTAACTACAATGAGCAGTTCTTC	16	TRBD1	.	TRBJ2-1	TRBV7-9
CASSVELGTVTDTQYF	TGTGCCAGCAGCGTAGAATTGGGGACAGTCACAGATACGCAGTATTTT	16	TRBD1	few	TRBJ2-3	TRBV9
CASSYAGESGQPQHF	TGTGCCAGCTCCTACGCAGGGGAAAGCGGTCAGCCCCAGCATTTT	15	.	.	TRBJ1-5	TRBV27
CASSSTTGAPYEQYF	TGCGCCAGCAGCTCGACGACAGGGGCCCCCTACGAGCAGTACTTC	15	TRBD1	few	TRBJ2-7	TRBV5-1
CAWSAGTANEKLFF	TGTGCCTGGAGTGCAGGGACAGCTAATGAAAAACTGTTTTTT	14	TRBD1	.	TRBJ1-4	TRBV30
CASSLGSLQVAEQYF	TGTGCCAGCAGCTTGGGATCCTTACAGGTCGCCGAGCAGTACTTC	15	.	.	TRBJ2-7	TRBV5-4
CASKEGAGGYTF	TGTGCCAGCAAGGAGGGGGCTGGTGGCTACACCTTC	12	TRBD1	.	TRBJ1-2	TRBV2
CAWKSGQLAGELFF	TGTGCCTGGAAATCGGGACAGCTGGCCGGGGAGCTGTTTTTT	14	TRBD1	.	TRBJ2-2	TRBV30
CASSIFGARGPTEGLETQYF	TGTGCCAGTAGTATATTCGGTGCGAGGGGCCCCACAGAGGGTTTGGAGACCCAGTACTTC	20	.	.	TRBJ2-5	TRBV19